Listed below are T cell receptor beta chains from one sample, sequenced in a study of blood T cells in healthy people across ages. TCRdb re-analysed the 5' RACE reads in MiXCR, keeping a single row per CDR3 protein. The table lists around 1,600,000 distinct CDR3 sequences, approximately 39% of them singletons. Sequences were obtained from blood. The receptors come from a woman under 30 in good health. Both conserved end residues are part of each CDR3. D genes are given only for firm matches. For some rows the clone size is stated as once, few or many, or as a class when expanded; others skip it.

V gene	J gene	D gene	clone size	CDR3 protein	CDR3 DNA
TRBV10-3	TRBJ2-1	TRBD2	NA	CAISRDYFNEQFF	TGTGCCATCAGCCGGGACTATTTTAATGAGCAGTTCTTC
TRBV15	TRBJ2-3	NA	few	CATSRGYDTQYF	TGTGCCACCAGTCGGGGGTATGATACGCAGTATTTT
TRBV6-6	TRBJ2-1	TRBD2	NA	CASSYLGTSSYNEQFF	TGTGCCAGCAGTTACCTGGGGACTAGCTCCTACAATGAGCAGTTCTTC
TRBV7-9	TRBJ2-3	NA	NA	CASSLARQYHYEQYF	TGTGCCAGCAGCTTAGCGCGGCAATACCATTACGAGCAGTATTTT
TRBV7-6	TRBJ2-7	NA	few	CASSVYGPSYEQYF	TGTGCCAGCAGCGTATACGGGCCTTCCTACGAGCAGTACTTC
TRBV12-3/TRBV12-4	TRBJ2-7	NA	many	CASSQPGRSYEQYF	TGTGCCAGCAGTCAGCCTGGGAGGTCCTACGAGCAGTACTTC
TRBV3-1	TRBJ1-2	NA	few	CASRAANYGYTF	TGTGCCAGCAGAGCAGCGAACTATGGCTACACCTTC
TRBV10-3	TRBJ1-5	NA	once	CATSEGTNQPQHF	TGTGCCACCTCAGAGGGGACCAATCAGCCCCAGCATTTT
TRBV7-9	TRBJ2-1	TRBD2	few	CASSLSETSGLQFF	TGTGCCAGCAGCTTGTCCGAGACTAGCGGGCTACAGTTCTTC
TRBV12-3/TRBV12-4	TRBJ1-5	NA	NA	CASSRRAIRDQPQHF	TGTGCCAGCTCTCGGAGGGCTATACGGGATCAGCCCCAGCATTTT
TRBV20-1	TRBJ2-7	NA	NA	CSALGDTPYNEQYF	TGCAGTGCTTTGGGGGATACCCCCTACAATGAGCAGTACTTC
TRBV20-1	TRBJ2-1	NA	few	CSARDPQGDNEQFF	TGCAGTGCTAGAGATCCACAGGGTGACAATGAGCAGTTCTTC
TRBV9	TRBJ1-2	NA	few	CASSETTNYGYTF	TGTGCCAGCAGCGAGACTACTAACTATGGCTACACCTTC
TRBV20-1	TRBJ2-7	NA	NA	CSASPQDGAIEQYF	TGCAGTGCTAGTCCCCAAGATGGAGCTATCGAGCAGTACTTC
TRBV5-1	TRBJ1-3	NA	NA	CASSPGQGTIYF	TGCGCCAGCAGCCCGGGACAAGGCACCATATATTTT
TRBV5-1	TRBJ2-3	NA	NA	CASSLVPRSTDTQYF	TGCGCCAGCAGCTTGGTACCGAGGAGCACAGATACGCAGTATTTT
TRBV15	TRBJ2-1	TRBD2	NA	CATSRDLAGEIEQFF	TGTGCCACCAGCAGAGACCTAGCGGGAGAAATTGAGCAGTTCTTC
TRBV7-6	TRBJ1-2	TRBD1	NA	CASSFTQGAGYTF	TGTGCCAGCAGTTTTACGCAGGGGGCTGGCTACACCTTC
TRBV6-5	TRBJ2-1	TRBD2	once	CASSPTSGSLDEQFF	TGTGCCAGCAGCCCAACTAGCGGGAGTCTGGATGAGCAGTTCTTC
TRBV15	TRBJ2-3	NA	few	CATSSGRTKSTDTQYF	TGTGCCACCAGCAGCGGACGGACCAAAAGCACAGATACGCAGTATTTT
TRBV7-3	TRBJ1-5	NA	NA	CASSRRKSSLYQPQHF	TGTGCCAGCAGCCGCAGGAAATCCTCCTTATATCAGCCCCAGCATTTT
TRBV20-1	TRBJ1-1	NA	NA	CSARDYGRATGGAFF	TGCAGTGCTAGAGATTATGGCAGGGCAACTGGGGGAGCTTTCTTT
TRBV28	TRBJ1-1	NA	few	CASSPPGGPAFF	TGTGCCAGCAGCCCTCCCGGGGGGCCGGCTTTCTTT
TRBV5-1	TRBJ2-3	NA	NA	CASNLGSTDTQYF	TGCGCCAGCAATTTGGGAAGCACAGATACGCAGTATTTT
TRBV10-3	TRBJ2-1	NA	few	CTISVVGISYNEQFF	TGTACCATCAGTGTAGTCGGTATCTCCTACAATGAGCAGTTCTTC
TRBV3-1	TRBJ2-1	TRBD2	NA	CASSQIGLADFSYNEQFF	TGTGCCAGCAGCCAAATAGGACTAGCGGACTTCTCCTACAATGAGCAGTTCTTC
TRBV29-1	TRBJ2-7	NA	few	CSVGHRGSYEQYF	TGCAGCGTGGGACATAGGGGGTCCTACGAGCAGTACTTC
TRBV20-1	TRBJ2-3	TRBD2	few	CSVQGFVVAGVSTDTQYF	TGCAGTGTTCAGGGGTTCGTTGTAGCGGGGGTTAGCACAGATACGCAGTATTTT
TRBV20-1	TRBJ1-1	NA	NA	CSPFYRVNTEAFF	TGCAGTCCCTTCTACAGGGTTAACACTGAAGCTTTCTTT
TRBV25-1	TRBJ1-4	NA	NA	CASSEGTHPNNEKLFF	TGTGCCAGCAGTGAGGGGACCCACCCGAATAATGAAAAACTGTTTTTT
TRBV7-9	TRBJ2-2	NA	NA	CASRPKPEELFF	TGTGCCAGCAGGCCCAAACCGGAGGAGCTGTTTTTT
TRBV12-3/TRBV12-4	TRBJ2-1	TRBD1	few	CASRGADRGVLAGQFF	TGTGCCAGCAGGGGAGCGGACAGGGGTGTCCTAGCAGGGCAGTTCTTC
TRBV6-1	TRBJ2-1	NA	NA	CASSEADREEQFF	TGTGCCAGCAGTGAAGCGGACAGAGAGGAGCAGTTCTTC
TRBV25-1	TRBJ1-1	TRBD1	NA	CASGDRGETEAFF	TGTGCCAGCGGGGACAGGGGGGAGACTGAAGCTTTCTTT
TRBV28	TRBJ1-1	NA	NA	CASSRRQVLGAFF	TGTGCCAGCAGCCGGCGACAGGTCCTCGGGGCTTTCTTT
TRBV27	TRBJ2-1	TRBD1	NA	CASSLDRGNRLLFF	TGTGCCAGCAGTTTAGACAGGGGGAATCGTCTCCTGTTCTTC
TRBV24-1	TRBJ2-1	TRBD1	NA	CASDPGTGSGNEQFF	TGTGCCAGTGATCCCGGGACAGGGTCTGGCAATGAGCAGTTCTTC
TRBV29-1	TRBJ2-7	TRBD2	NA	CSGLTSVSYEQYF	TGCAGCGGTCTTACTAGCGTCTCCTACGAGCAGTACTTC
TRBV13	TRBJ1-6	NA	few	CASSLGQVADNFYNSPLHF	TGTGCCAGCAGCTTAGGCCAAGTAGCCGACAATTTCTATAATTCACCCCTCCACTTT
TRBV3-1	TRBJ2-3	NA	NA	CASSQLAAPTDTQYF	TGTGCCAGCAGCCAATTAGCGGCCCCCACAGATACGCAGTATTTT
TRBV7-2	TRBJ1-2	NA	NA	CGSSPAEQLLYGYTF	TGTGGCAGCAGCCCTGCGGAGCAGCTACTCTATGGCTACACCTTC
TRBV6-1	TRBJ1-6	TRBD1	few	CASRDRTGHNSPLHF	TGTGCCAGCAGGGACCGGACAGGGCATAATTCACCCCTCCACTTT
TRBV20-1	TRBJ2-7	TRBD2	few	CSALATSGYEQYF	TGCAGTGCTCTGGCGACTAGCGGCTACGAGCAGTACTTC
TRBV11-1	TRBJ2-1	TRBD2	once	CASSLELAGVSDEQFF	TGTGCCAGCAGCTTAGAGCTAGCGGGAGTTTCGGATGAGCAGTTCTTC
TRBV7-2	TRBJ2-4	TRBD2	NA	CAGSLDAGGYNEQYF	TGTGCCGGCAGCTTAGACGCGGGGGGATACAATGAGCAGTACTTC
TRBV12-3/TRBV12-4	TRBJ1-2	NA	NA	CASSSAPGDYYGYTF	TGTGCCAGCAGTTCCGCCCCCGGGGACTACTATGGCTACACCTTC
TRBV29-1	TRBJ2-3	NA	few	CSAAGQSTDTQYF	TGCAGCGCTGCCGGACAGAGCACAGATACGCAGTATTTT
TRBV29-1	TRBJ2-3	TRBD1	NA	CSVEGLGTGGTDTQYF	TGCAGCGTTGAAGGTCTCGGGACAGGGGGCACAGATACGCAGTATTTT
TRBV29-1	TRBJ2-3	NA	NA	CSVEQQGTDTQYF	TGCAGCGTAGAGCAACAGGGTACAGATACGCAGTATTTT